This T cell receptor beta chain originates from a study of identical twins. MiXCR, run by TCRdb on the 5' RACE reads, gives a single entry per CDR3 protein. Altogether 350,000 or so distinct CDR3 sequences are present, around 12% being singletons, with the ten largest covering around 6.9%. The CDR3 runs to 14 residues. The J segment lost 3 bases and the V segment lost 3 bases, leaving 4 bases of the junction unmatched. Germline CDR1 reads KGHSH; CDR2 reads LQKENI. Separately, the same data were catalogued under a study of yellow fever vaccine responses in identical twins.

The rearrangement links TRBV18 to TRBJ1-1; TRBD1 matches at 7 bases. The material sequenced was CD8+ T cells sorted from blood. The sequence was obtained from a young woman in good health. In DNA, the CDR3 is TGTGCCAGCTCACCTTCAGGGGGGGACACTGAAGCTTTCTTT. It codes for CASSPSGGDTEAFF. Looking up the rest from reference TRBV18 and TRBJ1-1 gives the full variable domain: NAGVMQNPRHLVRRRGQEARLRCSPMKGHSHVYWYRQLPEEGLKFMVYLQKENIIDESGMPKERFSAEFPKEGPSILRIQQVVRGDSAAYFCASSPSGGDTEAFFGQGTRLTVV.